These T cell receptor beta chains were read from a single sample in a study of blood T cell repertoires in COVID-19. Produced via immunoSEQ multiplex PCR; TCRdb's table is partial and in-frame only. The table records 110,000 or so clones, approximately 71% of them present only once. The specimen sequenced was peripheral blood. Every receptor here comes from a human donor in a cohort sampled during active COVID-19. The CDR3 runs from the conserved cysteine through the conserved F or W. Each record gives: D gene, V gene, J gene, clone size, CDR3 protein, CDR3 DNA. D genes are given only for firm matches. Rows may omit the clone size; those that give it use once, few, many or a size class.

>NA|TRBV6-5|TRBJ1-6|NA
CASSPERARSPLHF
TGTGCCAGCAGCCCGGAGAGGGCTCGGTCACCCCTCCACTTT
>TRBD1|TRBV9|TRBJ2-6|NA
CASSASTGVGANVLTF
TGTGCCAGCAGCGCCTCTACAGGGGTGGGGGCCAACGTCCTGACTTTC
>TRBD2|TRBV5-1|TRBJ2-2|NA
CASPRRGAGGTGELFF
TGCGCCAGCCCCAGGCGGGGGGCGGGAGGCACCGGGGAGCTGTTTTTT
>TRBD1|TRBV7-8|TRBJ2-7|NA
CASSYGQGPYEQYF
TGTGCCAGCAGCTACGGACAGGGTCCTTACGAGCAGTACTTC
>NA|TRBV11-3|TRBJ2-5|NA
CASSLDGTSKETQYF
TGTGCCAGCAGCTTAGACGGGACATCAAAAGAGACCCAGTACTTC
>NA|TRBV5-1|TRBJ1-1|once
CASSLSQNTEAFF
TGCGCCAGCAGCTTGTCACAGAACACTGAAGCTTTCTTT
>TRBD1|TRBV5-1|TRBJ2-2|NA
CASSSDRGDTGELFF
TGCGCCAGCAGCTCCGACAGGGGGGACACCGGGGAGCTGTTTTTT
>TRBD1|TRBV25-1|TRBJ2-7|NA
CASSEYFGGQDPSYEQYF
TGTGCCAGCAGTGAATATTTCGGTGGACAGGATCCTTCCTACGAGCAGTACTTC
>TRBD2|TRBV28|TRBJ2-7|NA
CASSLLASGRLYEQYF
TGTGCCAGCAGTTTATTGGCTAGCGGGAGGTTGTACGAGCAGTACTTC
>NA|TRBV4-2|TRBJ2-7|NA
CASSQEIGEERTSYEQYF
TGTGCCAGCAGCCAAGAAATCGGAGAGGAGCGCACCTCCTACGAGCAGTACTTC
>NA|TRBV28|TRBJ1-4|NA
CASSVRMGSGGEELFF
TGTGCCAGCAGCGTTAGGATGGGCTCCGGGGGGGAGGAACTGTTTTTT
>NA|TRBV5-1|TRBJ2-7|NA
CASSLRPGAKYEQYF
TGCGCCAGCAGCTTGCGGCCAGGGGCCAAGTACGAGCAGTACTTC
>NA|TRBV4-1|TRBJ1-5|NA
CASSQEGGLGNQPQHF
TGCGCCAGCAGCCAAGAAGGCGGACTGGGTAATCAGCCCCAGCATTTT
>TRBD2|TRBV5-1|TRBJ2-3|NA
CASSYRTSGGTDTQYF
TGCGCCAGCAGCTACCGGACTAGCGGGGGTACAGATACGCAGTATTTT
>TRBD1|TRBV24-1|TRBJ2-1|few
CARREGAGEQFF
TGTGCCAGAAGAGAGGGGGCAGGTGAGCAGTTCTTC
>NA|TRBV30|TRBJ1-1|NA
CAWSVRRGANTEAFF
TGTGCCTGGAGTGTCCGTCGGGGGGCCAACACTGAAGCTTTCTTT
>NA|TRBV11-2|TRBJ2-7|once
CASSLALGSSYEQYF
TGTGCCAGCAGCTTAGCACTCGGGAGCTCCTACGAGCAGTACTTC
>NA|TRBV19|TRBJ2-7|NA
CASSPPGNPYEQYF
TGTGCCAGTAGCCCCCCAGGGAACCCCTACGAGCAGTACTTC
>TRBD2|TRBV18|TRBJ2-1|NA
CASSPGSGRSGGNEQFF
TGTGCCAGCTCACCAGGAAGCGGGAGAAGTGGGGGCAATGAGCAGTTCTTC
>NA|TRBV28|TRBJ2-7|NA
CASEDRSSYEQYF
TGTGCCAGCGAGGACAGATCCTCCTACGAGCAGTACTTC
>TRBD1|TRBV18|TRBJ2-7|NA
CASSRGQIYEQYF
TGTGCCAGCTCCAGGGGGCAGATCTACGAGCAGTACTTC
>NA|TRBV5-3|TRBJ2-7|once
CARSLLAYAYEQYF
TGTGCCAGAAGCTTGTTGGCTTACGCATACGAGCAGTACTTC
>TRBD1|TRBV11-2|TRBJ2-7|NA
CASSPYRGMAYEQYF
TGTGCCAGCAGCCCCTACAGGGGAATGGCCTACGAGCAGTACTTC
>NA|TRBV28|TRBJ1-1|NA
CASSVSEDYTEAFF
TGTGCCAGCAGCGTATCAGAGGACTACACTGAAGCTTTCTTT
>TRBD1|TRBV2|TRBJ2-6|once
CASGTGGSGANVLTF
TGTGCCAGCGGGACAGGGGGCTCTGGGGCCAACGTCCTGACTTTC
>TRBD1|TRBV6-2/TRBV6-3|TRBJ1-1|once
CASSFTPTGKGNTEAFF
TGTGCCAGCAGTTTTACCCCGACAGGGAAAGGGAACACTGAAGCTTTCTTT
>TRBD2|TRBV7-9|TRBJ2-1|NA
CASSLAAGTSGRANEQFF
TGTGCCAGCAGCTTAGCCGCCGGGACTAGCGGGAGGGCTAATGAGCAGTTCTTC
>NA|TRBV5-4|TRBJ1-5|few
CASSREGNQPQHF
TGTGCCAGCAGCAGGGAGGGCAATCAGCCCCAGCATTTT
>TRBD2|TRBV4-1|TRBJ2-2|NA
CASSQEIWGLAGDFGELFF
TGCGCCAGCAGCCAAGAAATATGGGGACTAGCGGGAGATTTCGGGGAGCTGTTTTTT
>TRBD2|TRBV6-2/TRBV6-3|TRBJ2-1|NA
CASSSLGLAGAGNEQFF
TGTGCCAGCAGTTCCCTGGGACTAGCGGGAGCGGGCAATGAGCAGTTCTTC
>NA|TRBV15|TRBJ2-1|NA
CATSSLETGYNEQFF
TGTGCCACCAGCAGTCTCGAGACAGGTTACAATGAGCAGTTCTTC
>NA|TRBV5-4|TRBJ2-1|NA
CASSLQGSSYNEQFF
TGTGCCAGCAGCTTGCAGGGTAGCTCCTACAATGAGCAGTTCTTC
>NA|TRBV6-1|TRBJ1-5|NA
CASSEEGPHQPQHF
TGTGCCAGCAGTGAAGAGGGGCCCCATCAGCCCCAGCATTTT
>TRBD2|TRBV7-9|TRBJ2-7|once
CASSQPPTSGGLYEQYF
TGTGCCAGCAGCCAACCCCCCACTAGCGGGGGGCTTTACGAGCAGTACTTC
>NA|TRBV19|TRBJ2-7|NA
CASSIVSGDEQYF
TGTGCCAGTAGTATAGTCTCGGGGGACGAGCAGTACTTC
>NA|TRBV19|TRBJ1-4|NA
CASSSGAATNEKLFF
TGTGCCAGTAGTAGTGGTGCGGCAACTAATGAAAAACTGTTTTTT
>NA|TRBV11-3|TRBJ2-2|NA
CASSGETVDRTITNTGELFF
TGTGCCAGCTCCGGAGAAACGGTCGACCGAACTATTACAAACACCGGGGAGCTGTTTTTT
>TRBD1|TRBV30|TRBJ1-5|NA
CAWSPTRQGNQPQHF
TGTGCCTGGAGCCCGACTCGACAGGGTAACCAGCCCCAGCATTTT
>NA|TRBV5-1|TRBJ1-5|NA
CASSLTGNQPQHF
TGCGCCAGCAGCCTGACAGGTAATCAGCCCCAGCATTTT
>TRBD1|TRBV24-1|TRBJ1-6|NA
CATSDYYRGRTYNSPLHF
TGTGCCACCAGTGATTACTACAGGGGGAGAACCTATAATTCACCCCTCCACTTT
>NA|TRBV12-5|TRBJ2-7|NA
CASGPGQLYEQYF
TGTGCTAGTGGTCCCGGACAACTCTACGAGCAGTACTTC
>TRBD1|TRBV5-4|TRBJ2-6|NA
CASSFDRGSGANVLTF
TGTGCCAGCAGCTTCGACAGGGGCTCTGGGGCCAACGTCCTGACTTTC
>TRBD1|TRBV14|TRBJ2-3|NA
CASSLTGVSTDTQYF
TGTGCCAGCAGCCTCACAGGGGTTAGCACAGATACGCAGTATTTT
>TRBD1|TRBV10-3|TRBJ1-2|NA
CAISESDRGPGYGYTF
TGTGCCATCAGTGAGTCTGACAGGGGGCCAGGCTATGGCTACACCTTC
>NA|TRBV6-6|TRBJ2-6|NA
CASSRVFGANVLTF
TGTGCCAGCAGCAGGGTATTTGGGGCCAACGTCCTGACTTTC
>NA|TRBV5-6|TRBJ1-6|NA
CASSEGSYNSPLHF
TGTGCCAGCAGCGAGGGTTCCTATAATTCACCCCTCCACTTT
>NA|TRBV6-1|TRBJ1-1|few
CASSEAGGVNTEAFF
TGTGCCAGCAGTGAAGCGGGGGGTGTGAACACTGAAGCTTTCTTT
>TRBD2|TRBV11-2|TRBJ2-7|NA
CASSPAAGEENYEQYF
TGTGCCAGCAGCCCCGCTGCGGGAGAAGAGAACTACGAGCAGTACTTC
>TRBD1|TRBV6-5|TRBJ1-5|NA
CASIPPGGGDQPQHF
TGTGCCAGCATCCCCCCAGGGGGAGGCGATCAGCCCCAGCATTTT
>TRBD1|TRBV11-3|TRBJ2-7|NA
CASSPQGWQQYF
TGTGCCAGCAGCCCACAGGGGTGGCAGCAGTACTTC
>NA|TRBV11-2|TRBJ1-1|NA
CASSSYAAPNTEAFF
TGTGCCAGCAGCTCGTACGCCGCGCCGAACACTGAAGCTTTCTTT
>NA|TRBV6-5|TRBJ1-4|NA
CASTPGNENEKLFF
TGTGCCAGCACTCCGGGGAACGAAAATGAAAAACTGTTTTTT
>TRBD1|TRBV4-1|TRBJ2-6|NA
CASSQDLGTGGSGANVLTF
TGCGCCAGCAGCCAAGATCTCGGGACAGGGGGCTCTGGGGCCAACGTCCTGACTTTC
>NA|TRBV7-6|TRBJ1-4|NA
CASSLVSGTTNEKLFF
TGTGCCAGCAGCTTAGTGTCAGGGACAACTAATGAAAAACTGTTTTTT